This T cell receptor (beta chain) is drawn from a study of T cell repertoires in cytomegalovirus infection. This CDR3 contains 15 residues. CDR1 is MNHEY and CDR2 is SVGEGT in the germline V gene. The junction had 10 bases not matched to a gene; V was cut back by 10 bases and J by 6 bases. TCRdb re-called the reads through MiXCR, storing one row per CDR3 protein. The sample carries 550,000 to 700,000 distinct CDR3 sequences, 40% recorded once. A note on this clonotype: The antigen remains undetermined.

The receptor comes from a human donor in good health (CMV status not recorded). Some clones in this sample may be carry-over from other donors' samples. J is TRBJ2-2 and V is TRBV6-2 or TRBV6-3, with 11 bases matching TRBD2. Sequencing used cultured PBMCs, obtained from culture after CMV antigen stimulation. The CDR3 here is CATRGLADAPGELFF. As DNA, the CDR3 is TGTGCCACCAGGGGACTAGCGGACGCGCCCGGGGAGCTGTTTTTT.